The table lists the clone carrying this T cell receptor beta chain with a count of one. The CDR3 is 16 amino acids. V lost 5 bases to trimming and J lost 1 base; unmatched junction nucleotides: 9. CDR1 is SGHTA and CDR2 is FQGTGA in the germline V gene. The method was immunoSEQ multiplex PCR; TCRdb's version includes in-frame clones alone and lacks a portion of them. Here the sample spans roughly 81,000 clones, 65% to 90% being singletons. This sample was included in a study of technical replicates of blood from a handful of donors. The chain recombines TRBV7-3 with TRBJ2-5; the match to TRBD2 covers 8 bases. The sequenced sample consisted of PBMCs. The TCR originated in a human donor in good health. Some clones in this sample may be carry-over from other donors' samples. The CDR3 coding sequence is TGTGCCAGCAGCCTACTTGGCGGGGGGTTCCAAGAGACCCAGTACTTC. Protein sequence: CASSLLGGGFQETQYF.